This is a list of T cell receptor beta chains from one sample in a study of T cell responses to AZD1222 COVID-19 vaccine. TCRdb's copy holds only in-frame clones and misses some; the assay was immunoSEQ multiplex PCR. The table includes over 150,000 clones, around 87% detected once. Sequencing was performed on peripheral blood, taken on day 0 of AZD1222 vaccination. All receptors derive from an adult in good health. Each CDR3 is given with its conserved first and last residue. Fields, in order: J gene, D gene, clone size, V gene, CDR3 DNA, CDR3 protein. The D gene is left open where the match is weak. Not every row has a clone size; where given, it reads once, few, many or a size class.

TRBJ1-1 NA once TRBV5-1 TGCGCCAGCAGGCGGACCGGGAACACTGAAGCTTTCTTT CASRRTGNTEAFF
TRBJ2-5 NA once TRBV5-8 TGTGCCAGCAGCTTGACGGGGGAGGAGACCCAGTACTTC CASSLTGEETQYF
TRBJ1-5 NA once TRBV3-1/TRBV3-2 TGTGCCAGCAGCCAAGTGTCAGGGGTGGATCAGCCCCAGCATTTT CASSQVSGVDQPQHF
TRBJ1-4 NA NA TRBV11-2 TGTGCCACCAAAGGCGGCTCTCCCGAATGGGAAAAACTGTTTTTT CATKGGSPEWEKLFF
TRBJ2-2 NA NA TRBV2 TGTGCCAGCATCTGGGTTAAGGACACCGGGGAGCTGTTTTTT CASIWVKDTGELFF
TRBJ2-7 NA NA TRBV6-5 TGTGCCAGCAGTTACTCGGTCCAGGGGGAGCAGTACTTC CASSYSVQGEQYF
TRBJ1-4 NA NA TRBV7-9 TGTGCCAGCAGCTTAGCCCAGGGAGAGGGTGGTGAAAAACTGTTTTTT CASSLAQGEGGEKLFF
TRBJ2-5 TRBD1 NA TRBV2 TGTGCCAGCACGCCCGGGACAGGGGGTCGAGAGACCCAGTACTTC CASTPGTGGRETQYF
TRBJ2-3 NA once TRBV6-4 TGTGCCAGCAAAGACCGTCCTGGCCTCACAGATACGCAGTATTTT CASKDRPGLTDTQYF
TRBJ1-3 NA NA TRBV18 TGTGCCAGCTCCCAACAGGGTGCGAGTGGAAACACCATATATTTT CASSQQGASGNTIYF
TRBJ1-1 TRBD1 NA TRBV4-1 TGCGCCAGCAGCCCGACAGGGTACTGGCAAGCTTTCTTT CASSPTGYWQAFF
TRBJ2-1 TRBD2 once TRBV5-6 TGTGCCAGCAGCCGAGCGGGGGGGCTTTACAATGAGCAGTTCTTC CASSRAGGLYNEQFF
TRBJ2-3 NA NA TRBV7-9 TGTGCCAGCAGCTTTGTGCAGGGTACAGATACGCAGTATTTT CASSFVQGTDTQYF
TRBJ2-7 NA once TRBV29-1 TGCAGCGTAGCGTCGGGGCCAACCTACGAGCAGTACTTC CSVASGPTYEQYF
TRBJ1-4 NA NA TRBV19 TGTGCCAGTAGTGCCCGACGGGAGGGTAATGAAAAACTGTTTTTT CASSARREGNEKLFF
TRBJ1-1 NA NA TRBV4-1 TGCGCCAGCAGCCAAGACAGGGTCCGCGGGACTGAAGCTTTCTTT CASSQDRVRGTEAFF
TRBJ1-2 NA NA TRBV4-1 TGCGCCAGCAGCTCAGAAGAGGACACCCCCGGGTGGGACTATGGCTACACCTTC CASSSEEDTPGWDYGYTF
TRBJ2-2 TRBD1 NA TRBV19 TGTGCCAGTAGTCTATTCAAGGACAGGGGGGGCACCGGGGAGCTGTTTTTT CASSLFKDRGGTGELFF
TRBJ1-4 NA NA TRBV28 TGTGCCAGCAGTTTGGTGAGAATGAGGAAACTGTTTTTT CASSLVRMRKLFF
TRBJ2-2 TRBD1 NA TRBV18 TGTGCCAGCTCATCAGCGGGACAGGGGGCCGCCGGGGAGCTGTTTTTT CASSSAGQGAAGELFF
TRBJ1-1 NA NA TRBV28 TGTGCCAGCAGTTTATCGGAGGGTAACACTGAAGCTTTCTTT CASSLSEGNTEAFF
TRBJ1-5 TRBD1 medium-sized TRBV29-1 TGCAGCGAGGCGGGACAGGCTAGCAATCAGCCCCAGCATTTT CSEAGQASNQPQHF
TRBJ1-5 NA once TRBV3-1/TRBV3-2 TGTGCCAGCAGCCAAGGGGGAGTCGGCCAGCCCCAGCATTTT CASSQGGVGQPQHF
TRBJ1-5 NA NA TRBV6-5 TGTGCCAGCAGTTACTCGAGGCAGGGTCAGCCCCAGCATTTT CASSYSRQGQPQHF
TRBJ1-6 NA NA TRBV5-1 TGCGCCACCGGGGACAACTATAATTCACCCCTCCACTTT CATGDNYNSPLHF
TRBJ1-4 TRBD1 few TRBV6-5 TGTGCCAGCAGACCCGGGACAGGGAATGAAAAACTGTTTTTT CASRPGTGNEKLFF
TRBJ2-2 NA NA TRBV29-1 TGCAGCGTTGATGCAGGCACGAACACCGGGGAGCTGTTTTTT CSVDAGTNTGELFF
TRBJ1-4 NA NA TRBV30 TGTGCCTGGAGTGTAGGGGCGGTGGCTAATGAAAAACTGTTTTTT CAWSVGAVANEKLFF
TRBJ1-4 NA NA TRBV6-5 TGTGCCAGCAGTTTGACAGTAACTAATGAAAAACTGTTTTTT CASSLTVTNEKLFF
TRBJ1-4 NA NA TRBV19 TGTGCCAGTAGTATAGTCCCGTGGCAGCTCGAAAAACTGTTTTTT CASSIVPWQLEKLFF
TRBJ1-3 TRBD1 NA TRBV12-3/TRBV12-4 TGTGCCAGCAGTTTAAGGACAGGGCGCTTATATTTT CASSLRTGRLYF
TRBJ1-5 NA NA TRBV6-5 TGTGCCAGCAGTTACTTGACAGATAATCAGCCCCAGCATTTT CASSYLTDNQPQHF
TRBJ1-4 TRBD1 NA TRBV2 TGTGCCAGCAGGGGCAATACAGGGGGCGCGAAAAAACTGTTTTTT CASRGNTGGAKKLFF
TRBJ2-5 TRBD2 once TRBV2 TGTGCCAGCCAGCGGGGCGACCTCTACCAAGAGACCCAGTACTTC CASQRGDLYQETQYF
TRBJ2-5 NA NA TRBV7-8 TGTGCCAGCAGCTTTCATAGGAGCCAAGAGACCCAGTACTTC CASSFHRSQETQYF
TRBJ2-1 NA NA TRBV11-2 TGTGCCAGCAGCCAGGGGTGGGGTGGGAACAATGAGCAGTTCTTC CASSQGWGGNNEQFF
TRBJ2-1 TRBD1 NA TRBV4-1 TGCGCCAGCAGCCAGGGTTCCGGGACAGGGGCTATGGATGAGCAGTTCTTC CASSQGSGTGAMDEQFF
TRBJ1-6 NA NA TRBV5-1 TGCGCCAGCAGCCTACCGGGCGACGATTATTCACCCCTCCACTTT CASSLPGDDYSPLHF
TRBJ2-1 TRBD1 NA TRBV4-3 TGCGCCAGCAGCCAAGATCCGGGACAGGGGGCGAGCTCCTACAATGAGCAGTTCTTC CASSQDPGQGASSYNEQFF
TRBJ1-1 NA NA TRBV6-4 TGTGCCAGCAGTGACTCTCGGCCGGAGAACACTGAAGCTTTCTTT CASSDSRPENTEAFF
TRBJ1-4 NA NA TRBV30 TGTGCCTGGAGTGTAAGGGGGGATGAAAAACTGTTTTTT CAWSVRGDEKLFF
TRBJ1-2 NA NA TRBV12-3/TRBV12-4 TGTGCCAGCAGGGACAGCTATGGCTACACCTTC CASRDSYGYTF
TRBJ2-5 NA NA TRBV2 TGTGCCAGCAGTTACCAAGAGACCCAGTACTTC CASSYQETQYF
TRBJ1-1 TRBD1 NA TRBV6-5 TGTGCCAGCAGGGAGCAGGGGGTCACTGAAGCTTTCTTT CASREQGVTEAFF
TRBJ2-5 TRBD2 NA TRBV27 TGTGCCAGCAGTTTAGAGATGACTAGCGGGGGCCCACAAGAGACCCAGTACTTC CASSLEMTSGGPQETQYF
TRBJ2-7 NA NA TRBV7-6 TGTGCCAGCCGAGCTCAGGTGAAGGGGGAATACGAGCAGTACTTC CASRAQVKGEYEQYF
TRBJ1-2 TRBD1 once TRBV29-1 TGCAGCGTTGAAGATGGGACAGGGAGTACCTATGGCTACACCTTC CSVEDGTGSTYGYTF
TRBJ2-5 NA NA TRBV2 TGTGCCAGCAGTGACGGGGTAGGGGAGACCCAGTACTTC CASSDGVGETQYF